These T cell receptor beta chains were read from a single sample in a study of cytomegalovirus exposure and HLA in healthy donors. The method was immunoSEQ multiplex PCR; TCRdb's version includes in-frame clones alone and lacks a portion of them. The table has 150,000 or so clones, almost 85% seen once. Sequencing used PBMCs. The receptor set was obtained from a man younger than 40 in good health and CMV-seropositive. The CDR3 runs from the conserved cysteine through the conserved F or W. The D gene is left open where the match is weak. Size is omitted from some rows. Given values are once, few, many or a class for expanded clones.

CDR3 DNA: TGTGCCAGCTCACCACGGACTAGCGGGGGCCAAGAGACCCAGTACTTC; CDR3 protein: CASSPRTSGGQETQYF; J gene: TRBJ2-5; clone size: NA; V gene: TRBV18; D gene: TRBD2
CDR3 DNA: TGCGCCAGCAGCTTGGGAGCCGGGGTCGGGGATACGCAGTATTTT; CDR3 protein: CASSLGAGVGDTQYF; J gene: TRBJ2-3; clone size: NA; V gene: TRBV5-1; D gene: NA
CDR3 DNA: TGTGCCAGCAGTCGGACAGGTTACTACGAGCAGTACTTC; CDR3 protein: CASSRTGYYEQYF; J gene: TRBJ2-7; clone size: NA; V gene: TRBV27; D gene: TRBD1
CDR3 DNA: TGTGCCAGCATATTAGGCGGGAGTAACGCGCAAAATGAGCAGTTCTTC; CDR3 protein: CASILGGSNAQNEQFF; J gene: TRBJ2-1; clone size: NA; V gene: TRBV2; D gene: TRBD2
CDR3 DNA: TGTGCCAGCAGCTTAGAGAGGATAGGGGATCCCTCTGGGGCCAACGTCCTGACTTTC; CDR3 protein: CASSLERIGDPSGANVLTF; J gene: TRBJ2-6; clone size: NA; V gene: TRBV7-8; D gene: NA
CDR3 DNA: TGTGCCAGCAGTTATGGGACAGCCACAGATACGCAGTATTTT; CDR3 protein: CASSYGTATDTQYF; J gene: TRBJ2-3; clone size: NA; V gene: TRBV6-5; D gene: TRBD1
CDR3 DNA: TGCGCCAGCAGCTTTGACAGCCAAGTCAAACAAGAGACCCAGTACTTC; CDR3 protein: CASSFDSQVKQETQYF; J gene: TRBJ2-5; clone size: NA; V gene: TRBV5-1; D gene: NA
CDR3 DNA: TGTGCCAGCAGTTCTCTACAGGGGAGAACTGGAAACACCATATATTTT; CDR3 protein: CASSSLQGRTGNTIYF; J gene: TRBJ1-3; clone size: NA; V gene: TRBV27; D gene: TRBD1
CDR3 DNA: TGCAGCGTAGGGGCGATCAATCAGCCCCAGCATTTT; CDR3 protein: CSVGAINQPQHF; J gene: TRBJ1-5; clone size: NA; V gene: TRBV29-1; D gene: NA
CDR3 DNA: TGCAGCGTTGAAACGTCCTACGAGCAGTACTTC; CDR3 protein: CSVETSYEQYF; J gene: TRBJ2-7; clone size: NA; V gene: TRBV29-1; D gene: NA
CDR3 DNA: TGTGCCATCAGGGCGGAACAGGGCTTTTCCTACGAGCAGTACTTC; CDR3 protein: CAIRAEQGFSYEQYF; J gene: TRBJ2-7; clone size: NA; V gene: TRBV10-3; D gene: NA
CDR3 DNA: TGCAGTGCTCTAACAGGGGATCGGCTGTTTTTT; CDR3 protein: CSALTGDRLFF; J gene: TRBJ1-4; clone size: NA; V gene: TRBV20-1; D gene: TRBD1
CDR3 DNA: TGCGCCAGCAGCTTGGCTAGCGGGAGCACCGGGGAGCTGTTTTTT; CDR3 protein: CASSLASGSTGELFF; J gene: TRBJ2-2; clone size: NA; V gene: TRBV5-1; D gene: TRBD2
CDR3 DNA: TGTTCCAGCAGCTCTTCGACAGGGGGGAGCACAGATACGCAGTATTTT; CDR3 protein: CSSSSSTGGSTDTQYF; J gene: TRBJ2-3; clone size: NA; V gene: TRBV7-9; D gene: TRBD1
CDR3 DNA: TGCGCCAGCAGCACCCGACTCCTTAGCACAGATACGCAGTATTTT; CDR3 protein: CASSTRLLSTDTQYF; J gene: TRBJ2-3; clone size: NA; V gene: TRBV5-1; D gene: NA
CDR3 DNA: TGTGCCAGCCGTAAGACGGGGTTCTACGAGCAGTACTTC; CDR3 protein: CASRKTGFYEQYF; J gene: TRBJ2-7; clone size: NA; V gene: TRBV19; D gene: NA
CDR3 DNA: TGTGCCAGCAGGCCCGGGACAGCTGGCACAGATACGCAGTATTTT; CDR3 protein: CASRPGTAGTDTQYF; J gene: TRBJ2-3; clone size: NA; V gene: TRBV6-5; D gene: TRBD1
CDR3 DNA: TGTGCCAGCAGCACCGGACTAGCGGGGGAGACCCAGTACTTC; CDR3 protein: CASSTGLAGETQYF; J gene: TRBJ2-5; clone size: NA; V gene: TRBV7-9; D gene: TRBD2
CDR3 DNA: TGTGCCAGCAGCTTAGGGGGGGTTTACGAGCAGTACTTC; CDR3 protein: CASSLGGVYEQYF; J gene: TRBJ2-7; clone size: NA; V gene: TRBV7-9; D gene: NA
CDR3 DNA: TGCGCCAGCAGCCAACAGGGTGGGGGGGGGTACACTGAAGCTTTCTTT; CDR3 protein: CASSQQGGGGYTEAFF; J gene: TRBJ1-1; clone size: NA; V gene: TRBV4-1; D gene: NA
CDR3 DNA: TGTGCCAGCAGCCAGGGGACGGCGACTGAAGCTTTCTTT; CDR3 protein: CASSQGTATEAFF; J gene: TRBJ1-1; clone size: few; V gene: TRBV6-5; D gene: NA
CDR3 DNA: TGCGCCAGCCATAGCGGGGGGGGACAAGAGACCCAGTACTTC; CDR3 protein: CASHSGGGQETQYF; J gene: TRBJ2-5; clone size: NA; V gene: TRBV5-1; D gene: TRBD2
CDR3 DNA: TGTGCCAGCAGTTTCCCGGCGGGTGAGCAGTTCTTC; CDR3 protein: CASSFPAGEQFF; J gene: TRBJ2-1; clone size: NA; V gene: TRBV28; D gene: NA
CDR3 DNA: TGTGCCAGCACGGGGGGATGGAGCTACGAGCAGTACTTC; CDR3 protein: CASTGGWSYEQYF; J gene: TRBJ2-7; clone size: NA; V gene: TRBV28; D gene: TRBD2
CDR3 DNA: TGCGCCAGCAGCATGACTAGCGCGAACACCGGGGAGCTGTTTTTT; CDR3 protein: CASSMTSANTGELFF; J gene: TRBJ2-2; clone size: NA; V gene: TRBV5-1; D gene: TRBD2
CDR3 DNA: TGTGCCAGTAGCTACTCTGAGGGCTCGTGGAATGAGCAGTTCTTC; CDR3 protein: CASSYSEGSWNEQFF; J gene: TRBJ2-1; clone size: once; V gene: TRBV19; D gene: NA
CDR3 DNA: TGTGCCAGCAGCCCGGGACTAGCTTCCTACAATGAGCAGTTCTTC; CDR3 protein: CASSPGLASYNEQFF; J gene: TRBJ2-1; clone size: NA; V gene: TRBV7-7; D gene: TRBD2
CDR3 DNA: TGTGCCATCAGTGAGTCCAATACAGGAGAGAGGCAGCCCCAGCATTTT; CDR3 protein: CAISESNTGERQPQHF; J gene: TRBJ1-5; clone size: NA; V gene: TRBV10-3; D gene: NA
CDR3 DNA: TGTGCCAGCAGTTACAGCGGGGGTAGCTACGAGCAGTACTTC; CDR3 protein: CASSYSGGSYEQYF; J gene: TRBJ2-7; clone size: NA; V gene: TRBV7-6; D gene: TRBD2
CDR3 DNA: TGTGCCAGCAGCGTCAAGGGGGGGAACTCTGGAAACACCATATATTTT; CDR3 protein: CASSVKGGNSGNTIYF; J gene: TRBJ1-3; clone size: NA; V gene: TRBV9; D gene: NA
CDR3 DNA: TGTGCCAGTAGTATAGTAGATAACACCGGGGAGCTGTTTTTT; CDR3 protein: CASSIVDNTGELFF; J gene: TRBJ2-2; clone size: NA; V gene: TRBV19; D gene: NA
CDR3 DNA: TGTGCCAGCAGTGAACCCAGGGTGGGCTCCTACGAGCAGTACTTC; CDR3 protein: CASSEPRVGSYEQYF; J gene: TRBJ2-7; clone size: few; V gene: TRBV6-1; D gene: NA
CDR3 DNA: TGTGCCAGCAGTATCGAGCTCAATGAGCAGTTCTTC; CDR3 protein: CASSIELNEQFF; J gene: TRBJ2-1; clone size: NA; V gene: TRBV7-9; D gene: NA
CDR3 DNA: TGTGCCAGCAGCCAAGAAAGTGTAGGGAGGGGGGAGACCCAGTACTTC; CDR3 protein: CASSQESVGRGETQYF; J gene: TRBJ2-5; clone size: NA; V gene: TRBV4-2; D gene: NA
CDR3 DNA: TGTGCCAGCATCCGACAGGGGGGGACTGAAGCTTTCTTT; CDR3 protein: CASIRQGGTEAFF; J gene: TRBJ1-1; clone size: NA; V gene: TRBV7-9; D gene: TRBD1
CDR3 DNA: TGTGCCAGCAGCGTCTATTTCAATGAGCAGTTCTTC; CDR3 protein: CASSVYFNEQFF; J gene: TRBJ2-1; clone size: NA; V gene: TRBV9; D gene: NA
CDR3 DNA: TGTGCCAGCCTTGGAATGGGGACAGGGGAAAGGGCTAACACCTTC; CDR3 protein: CASLGMGTGERANTF; J gene: TRBJ1-2; clone size: NA; V gene: TRBV6-1; D gene: TRBD1
CDR3 DNA: TGCGCCAGCAGCTTCCCGGGACTAGCGGGAGTGGGAGATACGCAGTATTTT; CDR3 protein: CASSFPGLAGVGDTQYF; J gene: TRBJ2-3; clone size: NA; V gene: TRBV5-1; D gene: TRBD2
CDR3 DNA: TGTGCCACTCGGAGGTACTCTGGAAACACCATATATTTT; CDR3 protein: CATRRYSGNTIYF; J gene: TRBJ1-3; clone size: NA; V gene: TRBV19; D gene: NA
CDR3 DNA: TGTGCCAGCAGCGATTCCCGGGAAAATGAGCAGTTCTTC; CDR3 protein: CASSDSRENEQFF; J gene: TRBJ2-1; clone size: once; V gene: TRBV7-9; D gene: NA
CDR3 DNA: TGTGCCAGCAGTTCGGTAGCGGGGGCAAATGAGCAGTTCTTC; CDR3 protein: CASSSVAGANEQFF; J gene: TRBJ2-1; clone size: NA; V gene: TRBV4-2; D gene: TRBD2